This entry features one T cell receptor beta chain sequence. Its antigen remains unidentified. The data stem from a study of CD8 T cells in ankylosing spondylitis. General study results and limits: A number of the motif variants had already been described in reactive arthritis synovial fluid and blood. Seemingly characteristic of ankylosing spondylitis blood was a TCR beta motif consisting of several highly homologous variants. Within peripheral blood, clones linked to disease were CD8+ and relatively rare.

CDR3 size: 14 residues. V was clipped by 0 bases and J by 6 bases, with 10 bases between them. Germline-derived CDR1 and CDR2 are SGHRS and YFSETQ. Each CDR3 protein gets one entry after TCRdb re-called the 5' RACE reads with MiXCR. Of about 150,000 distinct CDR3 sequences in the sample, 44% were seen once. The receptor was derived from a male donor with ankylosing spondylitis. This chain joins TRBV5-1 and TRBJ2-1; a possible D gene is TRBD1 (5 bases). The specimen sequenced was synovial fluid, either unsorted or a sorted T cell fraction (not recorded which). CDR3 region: CASSLGAGFNEQFF. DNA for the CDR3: TGCGCCAGCAGCTTGGGGGCAGGGTTCAATGAGCAGTTCTTC.